This is a list of T cell receptor beta chains from one sample in a study of graft-versus-host responses after intestinal transplantation. These receptors lack a known antigen. Repertoires were generated with immunoSEQ multiplex PCR, while TCRdb's copy carries only in-frame clones and drops some. The sample includes some 100,000 clones, approximately 84% seen only once; the top ten take 0.85% to 1%. The sample here was unstimulated CD4+ T cells sorted from spleen or lymph node cells, taken before transplant. These receptors all stem from a human donor who was the organ donor for an intestinal transplant. Each CDR3 is given with its conserved first and last residue. Fields, in order: CDR3 length, D gene, J gene, clone size, V gene, CDR3 protein, CDR3 DNA. The D gene is left open where the match is weak. The size field is filled for only some rows; it gives once, few, many or a size class.

17 | TRBD1 | TRBJ2-6 | - | TRBV18 | CASSFGQGASGANVLTF | TGTGCCAGCTCATTCGGACAGGGAGCCTCTGGGGCCAACGTCCTGACTTTC
13 | - | TRBJ1-1 | - | TRBV11-2 | CASTRQMNTEAFF | TGTGCCAGCACCCGACAAATGAACACTGAAGCTTTCTTT
15 | - | TRBJ2-2 | - | TRBV19 | CASSPVNRNTGELFF | TGTGCCAGTAGTCCTGTAAACAGAAACACCGGGGAGCTGTTTTTT
14 | - | TRBJ2-1 | - | TRBV5-4 | CASSPGTKNNEQFF | TGTGCCAGCAGCCCGGGGACCAAGAACAATGAGCAGTTCTTC
14 | - | TRBJ1-1 | - | TRBV12-5 | CASGFDGQNTEAFF | TGTGCTAGTGGTTTTGATGGGCAGAACACTGAAGCTTTCTTT
15 | - | TRBJ2-7 | few | TRBV4-2 | CASSQEEQGSYEQYF | TGTGCCAGCAGCCAAGAAGAACAGGGCTCCTACGAGCAGTACTTC
14 | - | TRBJ2-7 | - | TRBV28 | CASSLTGESYEQYF | TGTGCCAGCAGTTTGACGGGGGAGTCCTACGAGCAGTACTTC
15 | TRBD1 | TRBJ1-5 | - | TRBV6-5 | CASRSTGSSNQPQHF | TGTGCCAGCAGGTCGACAGGGAGTAGCAATCAGCCCCAGCATTTT
14 | - | TRBJ2-3 | - | TRBV5-4 | CASSHGGRTDTQYF | TGTGCCAGCAGCCACGGGGGCCGCACAGATACGCAGTATTTT
15 | - | TRBJ2-3 | - | TRBV5-1 | CASSLAWGTTDTQYF | TGCGCCAGCAGCTTGGCCTGGGGTACCACAGATACGCAGTATTTT
13 | - | TRBJ1-6 | - | TRBV19 | CASRGHDNSPLHF | TGTGCCAGTAGGGGTCACGATAATTCACCCCTCCACTTT
16 | - | TRBJ1-6 | few | TRBV30 | CAWSYYGSGANSPLHF | TGTGCCTGGAGTTACTACGGGAGCGGGGCTAATTCACCCCTCCACTTT
16 | - | TRBJ2-3 | - | TRBV19 | CASSMEKGWDTDTQYF | TGTGCCAGTAGTATGGAGAAGGGGTGGGACACAGATACGCAGTATTTT
14 | TRBD2 | TRBJ2-7 | - | TRBV2 | CASKSSGGAYEQYF | TGTGCCAGCAAATCAAGCGGGGGGGCCTACGAGCAGTACTTC
15 | - | TRBJ1-2 | - | TRBV12-5 | CASGQSGGSGYGYTF | TGTGCTAGTGGCCAATCCGGGGGCTCGGGCTATGGCTACACCTTC
14 | TRBD1 | TRBJ2-5 | - | TRBV5-6 | CASIRTGGWETQYF | TGTGCCAGCATTAGGACAGGGGGTTGGGAGACCCAGTACTTC
13 | - | TRBJ1-4 | - | TRBV11-2 | CASSLDKGPKLFF | TGTGCCAGCAGCTTAGATAAGGGACCTAAACTGTTTTTT
13 | - | TRBJ2-5 | - | TRBV6-5 | CASSEVGWGTQYF | TGTGCCAGCAGTGAAGTCGGCTGGGGGACCCAGTACTTC
11 | - | TRBJ1-2 | - | TRBV30 | CASYKSSGYTF | TGTGCCTCATATAAAAGTTCCGGCTACACCTTC
15 | - | TRBJ2-7 | - | TRBV27 | CASRPWGTGTYEQYF | TGTGCCAGCAGGCCATGGGGGACGGGGACCTACGAGCAGTACTTC
17 | TRBD1 | TRBJ2-7 | - | TRBV27 | CASSLYGTPDREYEQYF | TGTGCCAGCAGTTTATACGGTACCCCGGACAGGGAATACGAGCAGTACTTC
14 | - | TRBJ1-5 | - | TRBV19 | CASSIWYSNQPQHF | TGTGCCAGTAGTATCTGGTATAGCAATCAGCCCCAGCATTTT
15 | - | TRBJ2-3 | - | TRBV4-2 | CASSRRTASTDTQYF | TGTGCCAGCAGCCGCCGGACAGCGAGCACAGATACGCAGTATTTT
15 | - | TRBJ2-3 | - | TRBV5-4 | CASSYRGGSTDTQYF | TGTGCCAGCAGCTATAGGGGGGGTAGCACAGATACGCAGTATTTT
14 | TRBD1 | TRBJ2-2 | - | TRBV18 | CASSGTGDTGELFF | TGTGCCAGCTCAGGGACAGGGGACACCGGGGAGCTGTTTTTT
16 | TRBD1 | TRBJ1-6 | - | TRBV5-1 | CASSLTQTGINSPLHF | TGCGCCAGCAGCTTGACACAGACAGGGATTAATTCACCCCTCCACTTT
15 | TRBD1 | TRBJ2-7 | - | TRBV2 | CASSTTGFSSYEQYF | TGTGCCAGCAGTACGACAGGGTTCAGCTCCTACGAGCAGTACTTC
15 | - | TRBJ2-1 | - | TRBV7-3 | CASSAKRTSYNEQFF | TGTGCCAGCAGCGCTAAACGAACCTCCTACAATGAGCAGTTCTTC
19 | TRBD2 | TRBJ2-1 | - | TRBV7-2 | CASSTRGLAGGSSYNEQFF | TGTGCCAGCAGCACCCGTGGACTAGCGGGCGGGAGCTCCTACAATGAGCAGTTCTTC
16 | - | TRBJ1-4 | - | TRBV4-1 | CASSQGTTATNEKLFF | TGCGCCAGCAGCCAAGGGACTACGGCCACTAATGAAAAACTGTTTTTT
12 | - | TRBJ1-6 | - | TRBV27 | CASSRPNSPLHF | TGTGCCAGCAGTCGGCCGAATTCACCCCTCCACTTT
13 | TRBD1 | TRBJ1-1 | once | TRBV2 | CASVRDRGTEAFF | TGTGCCAGCGTACGGGACAGGGGCACTGAAGCTTTCTTT
17 | - | TRBJ2-2 | - | TRBV9 | CASSLTGSPPNTGELFF | TGTGCCAGCAGTCTCACAGGTTCCCCGCCAAACACCGGGGAGCTGTTTTTT